A single sample is the source of the 28 T cell receptor beta chains below, sequenced in a study of neoadjuvant anti-PD-1 for oral cavity cancer. Repertoires were generated with immunoSEQ multiplex PCR, while TCRdb's copy carries only in-frame clones and drops some. This sample has approximately 72,000 clones, with around 88% found just once. This specimen consisted of PBMCs, obtained before nivolumab (anti-PD-1) treatment. The receptors were gathered from a person aged 35 to 85 with oral cavity squamous cell carcinoma.

This chain joins TRBV5-5 and TRBJ2-7, with D possibly being TRBD1 (6 bases). CDR1 SGHKS and CDR2 YYEKEE come from the germline V gene (reference sequence). This CDR3 has 16 residues. Between the trimmed V and J ends, which lost 0 bases and 4 bases, there was a span of 17 bases. CDR3 nucleotides: TGTGCCAGCAGCTTGGATCCGGCAGGGGTTAGGTACGAGCAGTACTTC. It specifies CASSLDPAGVRYEQYF.

The chain combines TRBV21-1 with TRBJ2-1; TRBD1, the table's D call, lacks a check against the DNA. TRBV21-1 is shown as a pseudogene. This CDR3 has 15 amino acids. CDR3 amino acids: CASSKVAGPDKEQFF. The DNA of the CDR3 is TGTGCCAGCAGCAAAGTGGCAGGTCCCGACAAGGAGCAGTTCTTC.

In this sample, this clone turned up once. V is TRBV14 and J is TRBJ2-7, with 7 nucleotides matching TRBD1. Per germline, CDR1 SGHDN and CDR2 FVKESK. V lost 8 bases to trimming and J lost 6 bases; unmatched junction nucleotides: 4. This CDR3 comprises 11 residues. In DNA, the CDR3 is TGTGCCAGCTCCACAGGGGTCGAGCAGTACTTC. As protein: CASSTGVEQYF. Full variable domain (remainder filled in from reference TRBV14 and TRBJ2-7): EAGVTQFPSHSVIEKGQTVTLRCDPISGHDNLYWYRRVMGKEIKFLLHFVKESKQDESGMPNNRFLAERTGGTYSTLKVQPAELEDSGVYFCASSTGVEQYFGPGTRLTVT.

The chain is built from TRBV18 and TRBJ2-2, with unresolved D. Germline CDR1 is KGHSH and CDR2 is LQKENI. The germline V and J ends were trimmed by 5 bases and 1 base, with 8 bases remaining between them. This CDR3 is built from 14 residues. The CDR3 reads CASSDQLNTGELFF. CDR3 sequence (DNA): TGTGCCAGCTCAGACCAGCTGAACACCGGGGAGCTGTTTTTT.

The chain is built from TRBV7-8 and TRBJ1-1; 8 bases agree with TRBD1. CDR3 size: 14 residues. Germline CDR1 is SGHVS and CDR2 is FQNEAQ. Trimming removed 1 base from V and 5 bases from J; junction bases left unmatched: 3. CDR3: CASSLETGGTEAFF. In nucleotides, the CDR3 is TGTGCCAGCAGCTTAGAAACAGGGGGTACTGAAGCTTTCTTT.

There are a few counts of this clone. V and J are TRBV27 and TRBJ1-5, with 8 bases identical to TRBD1. The V and J ends lost 5 bases and 2 bases, in that order; junction bases with no gene match: 17. The CDR3 consists of 19 residues. Germline lookup yields CDR1 MNHEY and CDR2 SMNVEV (reference sequence). The CDR3 bases are TGTGCCAGCAGTCCAAAGGACAGGGCCCGGGGGGAGGGCAATCAGCCCCAGCATTTT. As protein: CASSPKDRARGEGNQPQHF.

The chain combines TRBV7-2 with TRBJ1-6; maybe TRBD1 (5 bases). CDR3 size: 13 residues. V shed 5 bases and J shed 15 bases, with 17 bases lying between them. Germline CDR1 reads SGHTA; CDR2 reads FQGNSA. The CDR3 sequence: CASSPWDHFFLHF. CDR3 nucleotide sequence: TGTGCCAGCAGCCCCTGGGACCACTTTTTCCTCCACTTT.

This rearrangement joins TRBV10-3 to TRBJ2-5; weak D call: TRBD2 (7 bases). The V end lost 3 bases, the J end lost 5 bases, and 10 bases lay between the germline ends. The CDR3 runs 13 residues. The germline V gene has CDR1 ENHRY and CDR2 SYGVKD. DNA for the CDR3: TGTGCCATCAGTGACGGGGGGCGGGAGACCCAGTACTTC. Its protein is CAISDGGRETQYF.

The chain is built from TRBV19 and TRBJ1-3; D not resolved. V was cut by 8 bases and J by 0 bases, with 11 bases left in between. Germline V gene sequence: CDR1 LNHDA, CDR2 SQIVND (reference sequence). The CDR3 runs 14 residues. The CDR3 is CASSPQSSGNTIYF. DNA for the CDR3: TGTGCCAGTTCCCCGCAGAGCTCTGGAAACACCATATATTTT.

The chain carries TRBV27 and TRBJ2-1; D is undetermined. This CDR3 region has 14 residues. Deletions cut 1 base from V and 2 bases from J, with 6 bases between. From germline, CDR1 is MNHEY and CDR2 SMNVEV (reference sequence). The CDR3 protein is CASSLYLAYNEQFF. CDR3 nucleotide sequence: TGTGCCAGCAGTTTATACCTCGCCTACAATGAGCAGTTCTTC.

V is TRBV27 and J is TRBJ2-7, with D possibly being TRBD2 (6 bases). Germline values: CDR1 MNHEY, CDR2 SMNVEV (reference sequence). This CDR3 is 13 amino acids long. Trimming shortened V by 5 bases and J by 7 bases, and 15 bases separated the two germline ends. CDR3 DNA: TGTGCCAGCAGTGCGGGGAATCTAGGGGAGCAGTACTTC. Its protein product is CASSAGNLGEQYF.

The rearrangement uses TRBV7-9 and TRBJ2-1; no clear D gene. Germline CDR1 reads SEHNR; CDR2 reads FQNEAQ (reference sequence). Trimming left V 0 bases short and J 2 bases short, with 17 bases between. There are 18 residues in the CDR3. The CDR3 DNA is TGTGCCAGCAGCTTAGCAGTGGACCCGGTAAGGACCTACAATGAGCAGTTCTTC. Translating gives CASSLAVDPVRTYNEQFF.

To note about this clone: At one end the junction does not follow the germline gene, possibly because of a read error. The V and J genes are TRBV30 and TRBJ2-5; D unclear. The length of the CDR3 is 10 residues. Germline CDR1 GTSNPN, CDR2 SVGIG (reference sequence). This CDR3 reads CAWGVKTQYF. DNA of the CDR3: TGTGCCTGGGGTGTGAAGACCCAGTACTTC.

The chain recombines TRBV7-6 with TRBJ2-1; 10 bases align to TRBD2. The CDR3 spans 15 residues. The V segment lost 5 bases and the J segment 0 bases; nucleotides outside the gene matches: 1. Germline-derived CDR1 and CDR2 are SGHVS and FNYEAQ. CDR3 sequence reads: CASSPSGSSYNEQFF. The CDR3, as DNA: TGTGCCAGCAGCCCTAGCGGGAGCTCCTACAATGAGCAGTTCTTC.

The V and J genes are TRBV4-1 and TRBJ2-7, with 11 bases matching TRBD2. V lost 3 bases and J lost 0; bases outside the gene matches: 19. The germline gives CDR1 MGHRA, CDR2 YSYEKL. CDR3 size: 21 residues. CDR3 amino acids: CASSQGDRSYLSGRASYEQYF. CDR3 DNA: TGCGCCAGCAGCCAGGGGGACAGGTCGTACCTTAGCGGGAGGGCCTCCTACGAGCAGTACTTC.

This rearrangement joins TRBV7-6 to TRBJ2-7, with 10 nucleotides matching TRBD2. This CDR3 has 15 residues. Germline V CDR1 and CDR2: SGHVS, FNYEAQ. The J segment lost 3 bases and the V segment lost 2 bases, leaving 4 bases of the junction unmatched. The CDR3 reads CASSLLAGVSYEQYF. As DNA, the CDR3 is TGTGCCAGCAGCTTACTAGCGGGAGTTAGCTACGAGCAGTACTTC. Full variable domain (rest looked up from reference TRBV7-6 and TRBJ2-7): GAGVSQSPRYKVTKRGQDVALRCDPISGHVSLYWYRQALGQGPEFLTYFNYEAQQDKSGLPNDRFSAERPEGSISTLTIQRTEQRDSAMYRCASSLLAGVSYEQYFGPGTRLTVT.

This sequence joins TRBV14 and TRBJ1-4, with D perhaps TRBD1 (5 bases). The germline CDR1 and CDR2 sequences are SGHDN and FVKESK. This CDR3 is built from 15 residues. V dropped 4 bases and J dropped 7 bases, with 16 bases sitting between them. The CDR3: CASSRVSGRFEKLFF. Written as DNA, the CDR3 is TGTGCCAGCAGCCGCGTATCGGGGCGGTTTGAAAAACTGTTTTTT.

This sequence joins TRBV6-1 and TRBJ2-3; the D gene is possibly TRBD1 (7 bases). The CDR3 is 14 amino acids. Deletions cut 7 bases from V and 5 bases from J, with 16 bases between. Germline V gene sequence: CDR1 MNHNS, CDR2 SASEGT. CDR3 in amino acids: CASTTGQGGDTQYF. CDR3 coding DNA: TGTGCCAGCACAACCGGGCAGGGGGGAGATACGCAGTATTTT.

The rearrangement uses TRBV5-1 and TRBJ2-2, with D unresolved. The V gene lost 0 bases and the J gene lost 8 bases, with 8 bases spanning the gap. Germline loops: CDR1 SGHRS, CDR2 YFSETQ. The CDR3 runs to 13 residues. The CDR3 protein is CASSLAAAGELFF. CDR3 DNA: TGCGCCAGCAGCTTGGCAGCTGCGGGGGAGCTGTTTTTT.

V and J are TRBV9 and TRBJ1-1, with TRBD1 as a possible D gene (5 bases). Germline V gene data show CDR1 as SGDLS and CDR2 as YYNGEE. This CDR3 spans 16 amino acids. V lost 0 bases to trimming and J lost 3 bases, with 15 bases between them. This CDR3 reads CASSVGSWGTHTEAFF. The CDR3 nucleotides are TGTGCCAGCAGCGTAGGGTCTTGGGGGACCCACACTGAAGCTTTCTTT.

The chain uses TRBV21-1 and TRBJ2-7; TRBD1, as called in the table, went unchecked against the DNA. TRBV21-1 is deemed a pseudogene. This CDR3 has 13 residues. CDR3 sequence reads: CASQGQIVREQYF. The CDR3 DNA reads as TGTGCCAGCCAGGGACAGATTGTGCGCGAGCAGTACTTC.

The rearrangement joins TRBV5-4 to TRBJ2-3, with 13 bases matching TRBD2. Germline CDR1 and CDR2: SGHNT and YYREEE (reference sequence). J lost 2 bases, V lost 6 bases, and 9 bases had no gene match. The CDR3 is 17 amino acids. The CDR3 DNA follows: TGTGCCAGCACCCTTGGGACTAGCGGGGCATTCACAGATACGCAGTATTTT. Its protein product is CASTLGTSGAFTDTQYF.

The chain uses TRBV6-5 and TRBJ1-5; no reliable D call. CDR1 and CDR2 (germline): MNHEY, SVGAGI. The CDR3 has 15 residues. The V and J ends lost 0 bases and 2 bases respectively, with 8 bases between them. The DNA for the CDR3 is TGTGCCAGCAGTTACTCGGCAATCGGCAATCAGCCCCAGCATTTT. This sequence encodes CASSYSAIGNQPQHF.

The gene calls are TRBV18 and TRBJ1-2; D remains ambiguous. V was shortened by 5 bases and J by 6 bases, with 16 bases between the two germline ends. Germline CDR1 is KGHSH and CDR2 is LQKENI. The CDR3 runs 14 residues. CDR3 coding DNA: TGTGCCAGCTCATCTTACGGGCCCGAACATGGCTACACCTTC. Amino acid sequence: CASSSYGPEHGYTF.

The rearrangement joins TRBV9 to TRBJ2-3, with 10 bases fitting TRBD1. V was clipped by 4 bases and J by 1 base; unmatched bases: 9. The CDR3 length is 17 residues. Germline assignment: CDR1 SGDLS and CDR2 YYNGEE. CDR3 in amino acids: CASSPGQGMIGTDTQYF. The CDR3 DNA reads TGTGCCAGCAGCCCGGGACAGGGGATGATTGGCACAGATACGCAGTATTTT.

V and J are TRBV19 and TRBJ1-1; D perhaps matches TRBD1 (6 bases). The CDR3 loop spans 17 amino acids. With 8 bases removed from V and 3 bases from J, the gap between germline ends came to 25 bases. Germline loops: CDR1 LNHDA, CDR2 SQIVND (reference sequence). The CDR3 DNA reads TGTGCCAGTTCGGACGCGAAGGGTGGAGGGGGATACACTGAAGCTTTCTTT. This sequence encodes CASSDAKGGGGYTEAFF.

This clone was recorded a few times. The CDR3 here is CASSARRGNTQYF. Written as DNA, the CDR3 is TGTGCCAGCAGCGCCCGACGTGGAAATACGCAGTATTTT. The V and J genes are TRBV7-9 and TRBJ2-3; D unclear. Germline V gives CDR1 SEHNR, CDR2 FQNEAQ (reference sequence). The CDR3 sequence is 13 residues long. Trimming shortened V by 5 bases and J by 7 bases, and 13 bases separated the two germline ends.

This chain links TRBV11-2 with TRBJ2-7; D is possibly TRBD2 (5 bases). Per germline, CDR1 SGHAT and CDR2 FQNNGV. This CDR3 has 14 amino acids. V gave up 6 bases and J gave up 1 base, with 13 bases separating them. The DNA for the CDR3 is TGTGCCAGCAGGCGACCGGGAAAATCCTACGAGCAGTACTTC. Amino acids: CASRRPGKSYEQYF. Full variable domain (remainder filled in from reference TRBV11-2 and TRBJ2-7): EAGVAQSPRYKIIEKRQSVAFWCNPISGHATLYWYQQILGQGPKLLIQFQNNGVVDDSQLPKDRFSAERLKGVDSTLKIQPAKLEDSAVYLCASRRPGKSYEQYFGPGTRLTVT.